The rows below give T cell receptor beta chains drawn from one sample of a study of blood T cells in healthy people across ages. MiXCR, applied by TCRdb to the 5' RACE reads, yields one record per CDR3 protein. The repertoire holds about 1.4 million distinct CDR3 sequences, with around 59% as singletons. The sequencing input was blood. These TCRs come from a man aged 18 to 29 in good health. CDR3s include the opening cysteine and the closing phenylalanine or tryptophan. D genes are given only for firm matches. The size of a clone is reported for some rows only, either as once, few or many, or as a class for expanded clones.

>-|-|TRBV12-3/TRBV12-4|TRBJ2-3
CASSQIGPRTDTQYF
TGTGCCAGCAGCCAGATCGGGCCCCGCACAGATACGCAGTATTTT
>-|-|TRBV29-1|TRBJ1-1
CSVDPRNTEAFF
TGCAGCGTTGACCCGAGGAACACTGAAGCTTTCTTT
>-|TRBD1|TRBV4-1|TRBJ1-4
CASSRAGTGLSTNEKLFF
TGCGCCAGCAGCCGCGCCGGGACAGGGCTATCAACTAATGAAAAACTGTTTTTT
>-|TRBD2|TRBV7-2|TRBJ2-1
CASSLALAGGANEQFF
TGTGCCAGCAGCTTAGCGTTAGCGGGAGGTGCGAATGAGCAGTTCTTC
>-|-|TRBV28|TRBJ2-7
CASSPLGTVDEQYF
TGTGCCAGCAGTCCCCTCGGCACAGTCGACGAGCAGTACTTC
>-|TRBD1|TRBV11-2|TRBJ1-6
CASSSSGQYSPLHF
TGTGCCAGCAGCTCATCGGGACAGTATTCACCCCTCCACTTT
>-|-|TRBV29-1|TRBJ2-2
CSVENRLNTGELFF
TGCAGCGTTGAAAACCGTCTGAACACCGGGGAGCTGTTTTTT
>few|-|TRBV27|TRBJ2-7
CASSLSGGTYYEQYF
TGTGCCAGCAGTTTATCCGGGGGAACCTACTACGAGCAGTACTTC
>-|-|TRBV10-2|TRBJ2-7
CASSRMTGGYEQYF
TGCGCCAGCAGCCGAATGACAGGAGGCTACGAGCAGTACTTC
>-|-|TRBV28|TRBJ2-7
CASSFRGLNYEQYF
TGTGCCAGCAGTTTTCGGGGCCTAAACTACGAGCAGTACTTC
>-|TRBD1|TRBV29-1|TRBJ1-2
CSVRPSPDRVVQRGSRDGYTF
TGCAGCGTTCGGCCGAGTCCGGACAGGGTTGTTCAGAGAGGTTCGAGGGATGGCTACACCTTC
>-|-|TRBV7-9|TRBJ2-4
CASSPPSGRANIQYF
TGTGCCAGCAGCCCCCCCTCGGGTAGGGCCAACATTCAGTACTTC
>few|TRBD1|TRBV9|TRBJ2-4
CASSRLGDRGVIQYF
TGTGCCAGCAGCCGTTTAGGGGACAGGGGGGTCATTCAGTACTTC
>few|-|TRBV10-3|TRBJ1-3
CAISESWSSGNTIYF
TGTGCCATCAGTGAGTCCTGGAGCTCTGGAAACACCATATATTTT
>few|-|TRBV5-1|TRBJ2-1
CASSLFSSYNEQFF
TGTGCCAGCAGTTTGTTCAGCTCCTACAATGAGCAGTTCTTC
>-|-|TRBV3-1|TRBJ2-6
CASSPWGAGADVLTF
TGTGCCAGCAGCCCATGGGGTGCTGGGGCCGACGTCCTGACTTTC
>-|TRBD2|TRBV3-1|TRBJ2-3
CASSQDVLAGGLWTQYF
TGTGCCAGCAGCCAAGATGTACTAGCGGGGGGGCTATGGACGCAGTATTTT
>-|-|TRBV20-1|TRBJ2-1
CSVFAGNEQFF
TGCAGTGTATTTGCGGGGAATGAGCAGTTCTTC
>-|TRBD1|TRBV6-6|TRBJ1-5
CASSYSDRVRQPQHF
TGTGCCAGCAGTTACTCGGACAGGGTCCGGCAGCCCCAGCATTTT
>few|-|TRBV27|TRBJ2-1
CASRPGGGYNEQFF
TGTGCCAGCAGACCGGGGGGCGGGTACAATGAGCAGTTCTTC
>-|-|TRBV6-2/TRBV6-3|TRBJ2-1
CASSNGPTGNEQFF
TGTGCCAGCAGTAACGGGCCGACCGGGAATGAGCAGTTCTTC
>-|TRBD1|TRBV5-1|TRBJ2-3
CASSPEYRGDTQYF
TGCGCCAGCAGCCCTGAATACAGGGGCGATACGCAGTATTTT
>-|-|TRBV10-3|TRBJ2-3
CAISEPVIRAGGHGADTQYF
TGTGCCATCAGTGAGCCAGTGATCCGTGCGGGTGGGCATGGCGCAGATACGCAGTATTTT
>-|-|TRBV6-6|TRBJ1-6
CASSYSRDSSPLHF
TGTGCCAGCAGTTACTCCAGGGATTCTTCACCCCTCCACTTT
>-|TRBD2|TRBV11-2|TRBJ2-1
CASSLGKVSGGLYNEQFF
TGTGCCAGCAGCTTAGGGAAGGTTAGCGGGGGCCTCTACAATGAGCAGTTCTTC
>-|TRBD1|TRBV10-3|TRBJ1-1
CASRQGQTEAFF
TGTGCCAGTAGACAGGGCCAGACAGAAGCTTTCTTT
>-|-|TRBV5-5|TRBJ2-5
CASSLVGTTQETQYF
TGTGCCAGCAGCTTGGTTGGGACAACTCAAGAGACCCAGTACTTC
>-|TRBD2|TRBV4-2|TRBJ2-1
CASSLTSGGVLYEQFF
TGTGCCAGCAGCCTGACTAGCGGGGGGGTCTTGTATGAGCAGTTCTTC
>many|TRBD1|TRBV7-8|TRBJ1-1
CASSFPGGDTEAFF
TGTGCCAGCAGCTTCCCAGGGGGGGACACTGAAGCTTTCTTT
>few|TRBD2|TRBV3-1|TRBJ2-3
CASSYDGGRGTDTQYF
TGTGCCAGCAGCTACGACGGCGGGAGAGGCACAGATACGCAGTATTTT
>-|TRBD1|TRBV12-3/TRBV12-4|TRBJ1-2
CASSSQGQVSGYTF
TGTGCCAGCAGTTCCCAGGGACAGGTCTCCGGCTACACCTTC
>-|TRBD2|TRBV7-8|TRBJ2-7
CASSLKRESPHEQYF
TGTGCCAGCAGCTTAAAGCGGGAGAGTCCCCACGAGCAGTACTTC
>-|-|TRBV15|TRBJ1-2
CATSREGGEDDGYTF
TGTGCCACCAGCAGAGAGGGTGGGGAAGACGATGGCTACACCTTC
>-|-|TRBV7-9|TRBJ2-5
CASSRRLVEETQYF
TGTGCCAGCAGCCGAAGACTGGTGGAGGAGACCCAGTACTTC
>-|-|TRBV24-1|TRBJ2-1
CATSDGDEQFF
TGTGCCACCAGTGACGGGGATGAGCAGTTCTTC
>few|-|TRBV5-1|TRBJ2-1
CASSLVVGGTNEQFF
TGCGCCAGCAGCTTGGTCGTCGGCGGGACAAATGAGCAGTTCTTC
>-|-|TRBV20-1|TRBJ2-5
CSAIKPTGIQETQYF
TGCAGTGCTATTAAACCGACTGGGATCCAAGAGACCCAGTACTTC
>few|-|TRBV2|TRBJ2-7
CASVVREPYEQYF
TGTGCCAGCGTCGTTAGGGAACCATACGAGCAGTACTTC
>many|-|TRBV20-1|TRBJ2-3
CSARASTDTQYF
TGCAGTGCTAGGGCTAGCACAGATACGCAGTATTTT
>-|-|TRBV24-1|TRBJ2-3
CATSDPMRDSTDTQYF
TGTGCCACCAGTGATCCCATGCGTGATAGCACAGATACGCAGTATTTT
>few|TRBD2|TRBV4-1|TRBJ2-7
CASSLRGTSGNYEQYF
TGCGCCAGCAGCCTTAGGGGGACTAGCGGGAACTACGAGCAGTACTTC
>-|TRBD2|TRBV10-2|TRBJ2-6
CASRDLAGGPSGANVLTF
TGCGCCAGCAGAGACCTAGCGGGAGGGCCGAGTGGGGCCAACGTCCTGACTTTC
>few|-|TRBV4-1|TRBJ2-7
CASSLNRGSHEQYF
TGCGCCAGCAGCCTCAATCGGGGGAGCCACGAGCAGTACTTC
>-|-|TRBV20-1|TRBJ2-1
CSAGRAGPYNEQFF
TGCAGTGCCGGCCGGGCGGGTCCCTACAATGAGCAGTTCTTC
>-|-|TRBV14|TRBJ1-2
CASSQDWDIGGYTF
TGTGCCAGCAGCCAAGATTGGGACATTGGAGGCTACACCTTC
>-|-|TRBV27|TRBJ2-7
CASSRNRVACEQYF
TGTGCCAGCAGTAGAAACAGGGTTGCCTGCGAGCAGTACTTC
>-|-|TRBV20-1|TRBJ2-5
CSASIRGRGETQYF
TGCAGTGCTAGTATCCGGGGGAGAGGGGAGACCCAGTACTTC
>few|-|TRBV20-1|TRBJ2-3
CSAWAAQGGTQYF
TGCAGTGCTTGGGCAGCCCAAGGGGGTACGCAGTATTTT
>-|-|TRBV27|TRBJ2-5
CASSLRRQETRYF
TGTGCCAGCAGTTTGAGGCGGCAAGAGACCCGGTACTTC
>few|-|TRBV25-1|TRBJ2-7
CASSEFRGERPYEQYF
TGTGCCAGCAGTGAATTTAGGGGTGAGAGGCCCTACGAGCAGTACTTC